A single sample is the source of the 26 T cell receptor beta chains below, sequenced in a study of blood T cell repertoires in COVID-19. This table comes from immunoSEQ multiplex PCR, and its TCRdb copy is limited to in-frame clones, with some not included. The repertoire holds some 340,000 clones, around 85% seen once, with under 4% in the top ten. Sequenced input: peripheral blood. The origin of the receptors is a woman aged 18-29 years with acute or convalescent COVID-19.

The CDR3 loop reads CASSTTGAIRGGYTF. As DNA, the CDR3 is TGTGCCAGCAGCACTACAGGGGCCATTCGGGGTGGCTACACCTTC. V gene TRBV9 combines with J gene TRBJ1-2; TRBD1 agrees at 7 bases. CDR1 is SGDLS, CDR2 YYNGEE, per germline. V lost 4 bases and J lost 7; bases outside the gene matches: 13. This CDR3 is built from 15 residues.

The chain couples TRBV24-1 to TRBJ2-7; a possible D gene is TRBD1 (5 bases). CDR1 is KGHDR and CDR2 is SFDVKD in the germline V gene. CDR3 length equals 13 residues. Trimming removed 4 bases at V and 3 bases at J, with 9 bases between. This CDR3 is CATSDGHFYEQYF. CDR3 bases: TGTGCCACCAGTGACGGACACTTCTACGAGCAGTACTTC.

The chain joins TRBV27 to TRBJ1-2; possibly TRBD1 for D (5 bases). The CDR3 runs to 15 residues. Germline CDR1 reads MNHEY; CDR2 reads SMNVEV (reference sequence). V was clipped by 4 bases and J by 4 bases, with 16 bases between them. The DNA of the CDR3 is TGTGCCAGCAGTTCCGGGGGGGGAGGTAGCTATGGCTACACCTTC. Translating gives CASSSGGGGSYGYTF.

The J gene is TRBJ2-3, the V gene TRBV10-1; 7 bases match TRBD2. CDR1 WNHNN and CDR2 SYGVQD come from the germline V gene (reference sequence). The CDR3 has 16 residues. The V and J ends lost 2 bases and 3 bases, in that order; junction bases with no gene match: 8. CDR3 loop: CASSEVASGETDTQYF. The CDR3 DNA sequence: TGCGCCAGCAGTGAGGTAGCTAGCGGAGAGACAGATACGCAGTATTTT.

The sample holds one count of this clone. The chain uses TRBV5-5 and TRBJ2-6; tentative D call: TRBD2 (6 bases). V dropped 6 bases and J dropped 3 bases, with 16 bases sitting between them. Per the germline V gene, CDR1 is SGHKS and CDR2 is YYEKEE (reference sequence). CDR3 length: 16 amino acids. CDR3 nucleotide sequence: TGTGCCAGCATTCCCCGGGGGAACGTTGGGGCCAACGTCCTGACTTTC. This codes for CASIPRGNVGANVLTF.

The V gene is TRBV5-1, the J gene TRBJ2-2; 10 bases align to TRBD1. The CDR3 extends over 16 amino acids. The J segment lost 5 bases and the V segment lost 4 bases, leaving 8 bases of the junction unmatched. In germline, CDR1 is SGHRS, CDR2 YFSETQ. The CDR3 nucleotides read TGCGCCAGCAGCATCATCGGGACAGGGGAAACCGGGGAGCTGTTTTTT. Amino acid sequence: CASSIIGTGETGELFF.

This clone was counted between two and nine times. CDR3 DNA: TGTGCCAGCAGCTCCCTCGACGGGGTCTCCTACGAGCAGTACTTC. Residues: CASSSLDGVSYEQYF. V is TRBV5-5 and J is TRBJ2-7; D might be TRBD2 (5 bases). This CDR3 comprises 15 residues. Germline assignment: CDR1 SGHKS and CDR2 YYEKEE (reference sequence). Trimming stripped 3 bases from V and 0 bases from J, with 13 bases between.

This rearrangement joins TRBV9 to TRBJ1-4, with D hard to call. Per germline, CDR1 SGDLS and CDR2 YYNGEE. The V end lost 2 bases, the J end lost 6 bases, and 11 bases lay between the germline ends. The CDR3 consists of 14 residues. The CDR3 is CASSVEVWDEKLFF. CDR3 coding DNA: TGTGCCAGCAGCGTGGAGGTTTGGGATGAAAAACTGTTTTTT.

This chain links TRBV6-5 with TRBJ1-5; tentatively, D is TRBD1 (6 bases). V lost 7 bases, J lost 5 bases, and 15 bases lay in between. The CDR3 consists of 14 residues. Germline V gene sequence: CDR1 MNHEY, CDR2 SVGAGI. The CDR3 DNA is TGTGCCAGCACCCCAGGGGAAAGGTATCAGCCCCAGCATTTT. Translation gives CASTPGERYQPQHF.

This clone was counted a few times. V gene TRBV19 combines with J gene TRBJ1-5; D call uncertain. V was shortened by 5 bases and J by 6 bases, with 11 bases between the two germline ends. The CDR3 sequence is 13 residues long. CDR1 LNHDA and CDR2 SQIVND come from the germline V gene (reference sequence). This chain's CDR3 is CASSGHFSQPQHF. CDR3 coding DNA: TGTGCCAGTAGTGGCCATTTCAGTCAGCCCCAGCATTTT. Full variable domain (rest looked up from reference TRBV19 and TRBJ1-5): DGGITQSPKYLFRKEGQNVTLSCEQNLNHDAMYWYRQDPGQGLRLIYYSQIVNDFQKGDIAEGYSVSREKKESFPLTVTSAQKNPTAFYLCASSGHFSQPQHFGDGTRLSIL.

The chain uses TRBV10-1 and TRBJ2-1; D may be TRBD1 (7 bases). CDR3 size: 14 residues. Germline V gives CDR1 WNHNN, CDR2 SYGVQD (reference sequence). V dropped 6 bases and J dropped 5 bases, with 14 bases sitting between them. Written as DNA, the CDR3 is TGCGCCAGCAGCGACAGGGCGGGGAACAATGAGCAGTTCTTC. It codes for CASSDRAGNNEQFF.

The chain recombines TRBV14 with TRBJ2-6; D gene uncertain. The CDR3 has 16 amino acids. Trimming took 1 base from V and 0 from J, leaving 7 bases between them. CDR1 and CDR2 (germline): SGHDN, FVKESK. CDR3: CASSQVRVSGANVLTF. The CDR3 DNA is TGTGCCAGCAGCCAAGTACGGGTCTCTGGGGCCAACGTCCTGACTTTC.

The rearrangement joins TRBV24-1 to TRBJ1-1; the match to TRBD1 covers 8 bases. CDR1 and CDR2 from the germline V gene are KGHDR and SFDVKD. Unmatched junction bases numbered 4, after V lost 5 bases and J lost 3 bases. The CDR3 is 14 residues long. The chain's CDR3 is CATSGTGIDTEAFF. CDR3 DNA: TGTGCCACCAGTGGGACAGGGATTGACACTGAAGCTTTCTTT.

This clone was recorded once. The genes are TRBV5-6 and TRBJ1-2; D is possibly TRBD1 (6 bases). Per the germline V gene, CDR1 is SGHDT and CDR2 is YYEEEE. Between the trimmed V and J ends, which lost 4 bases and 0 bases, there was a span of 16 bases. The CDR3 contains 16 residues. The CDR3 loop reads CASSPRERTANYGYTF. The CDR3 coding sequence is TGTGCCAGCAGCCCACGGGAAAGGACAGCTAACTATGGCTACACCTTC.

The chain combines TRBV11-2 with TRBJ1-1, with TRBD1 identical over 9 bases. Trimming cost V 3 bases and J 4 bases; bases outside gene matches: 3. CDR1 SGHAT and CDR2 FQNNGV come from the germline V gene. The CDR3 is 14 residues long. This chain's CDR3 is CASSLRTGATEAFF. For the CDR3, the DNA is TGTGCCAGCAGCTTGAGGACAGGGGCCACTGAAGCTTTCTTT.

V is TRBV27 and J is TRBJ2-7; TRBD2 matches 9 bases. The V and J ends lost 6 bases and 2 bases, in that order; junction bases with no gene match: 11. The CDR3 sequence is 16 residues long. Germline V CDR1 and CDR2: MNHEY, SMNVEV (reference sequence). CDR3 loop: CASSPLSAGGAYEQYF. CDR3 DNA: TGTGCCAGCAGCCCCCTAAGCGCGGGGGGGGCCTACGAGCAGTACTTC.

The DNA of the CDR3 is TGTGCCAGTGGGGAAGCCCCCGGACTCAGAAATTCACCCCTCCACTTT. Its protein is CASGEAPGLRNSPLHF. V is TRBV19 and J is TRBJ1-6; D remains ambiguous. V shed 8 bases and J shed 7 bases, with 21 bases lying between them. Germline CDR1 and CDR2: LNHDA and SQIVND (reference sequence). CDR3 length: 16 amino acids.

This chain connects TRBV6-5 to TRBJ1-1; D gene ambiguous. CDR1 is MNHEY and CDR2 is SVGAGI in the germline V gene. The CDR3 is 13 residues long. The V and J ends lost 11 bases and 1 base respectively, with 14 bases between them. CDR3 DNA: TGTGCCGTGGCCGGGGAATCGAACACTGAAGCTTTCTTT. As protein: CAVAGESNTEAFF.

The genes are TRBV19 and TRBJ1-2; TRBD1 matches 10 bases. The CDR3 totals 14 residues. CDR1 LNHDA and CDR2 SQIVND come from the germline V gene (reference sequence). The V segment lost 4 bases and the J segment 7 bases; nucleotides outside the gene matches: 6. The CDR3: CASSTDRGSSGYTF. CDR3 nucleotides: TGTGCCAGTAGTACGGACAGGGGGTCTAGTGGCTACACCTTC.

This clone was counted once. This chain uses TRBV3-1 (or the pseudogene TRBV3-2) with TRBJ1-1, with 11 bases aligning to TRBD1. Unmatched junction bases numbered 9, after V lost 1 base and J lost 5 bases. The CDR3 has 17 amino acids. Germline CDR1 and CDR2: LGHDT and YNNKEL (reference sequence). CDR3 DNA sequence: TGTGCCAGCAGCCAAGGGAAGATGGGACAGGGGGTTACTGAAGCTTTCTTT. Its protein product is CASSQGKMGQGVTEAFF.

The CDR3 region is CASSFTAAGANVLTF. CDR3 DNA: TGTGCCAGCAGCTTTACCGCGGCGGGGGCCAACGTCCTGACTTTC. The chain uses TRBV11-2 and TRBJ2-6; D gene uncertain. The ends were cut back, 3 bases at V and 4 bases at J, with 10 bases in the middle. The CDR3 spans 15 residues. Germline assignment: CDR1 SGHAT and CDR2 FQNNGV.

This CDR3 is CATSDWDRDYGYTF. For the CDR3, the DNA is TGTGCCACCAGTGATTGGGACAGGGACTATGGCTACACCTTC. The chain has TRBV24-1 and TRBJ1-2; 9 bases map to TRBD1. Germline CDR1 and CDR2: KGHDR and SFDVKD. The CDR3 has 14 amino acids. Trimming at V came to 2 bases and at J to 3 bases, leaving 0 bases not matched to a gene.

This clone has ten or more counts. The CDR3 spells CASSVEAKGSYEQYF. CDR3 in DNA: TGTGCCAGCAGCGTAGAAGCGAAGGGGTCATACGAGCAGTACTTC. This chain connects TRBV9 to TRBJ2-7, with D tentatively TRBD1 (5 bases). Trimming shortened V by 0 bases and J by 4 bases, and 14 bases separated the two germline ends. In germline, CDR1 is SGDLS, CDR2 YYNGEE. The CDR3 sequence is 15 residues long.

This clone turned up a few times. This chain joins TRBV5-1 and TRBJ2-3; the match to TRBD2 covers 14 bases. The CDR3 loop spans 18 amino acids. Germline V gene sequence: CDR1 SGHRS, CDR2 YFSETQ. V trimming: 4 bases; J trimming: 4 bases; junction bases outside the gene matches: 11. The CDR3 region is CASSNPGLAGAAADTQYF. For the CDR3, the DNA is TGCGCCAGCAGCAATCCGGGACTAGCGGGGGCTGCCGCAGATACGCAGTATTTT. Full variable domain (remainder filled in from reference TRBV5-1 and TRBJ2-3): KAGVTQTPRYLIKTRGQQVTLSCSPISGHRSVSWYQQTPGQGLQFLFEYFSETQRNKGNFPGRFSGRQFSNSRSEMNVSTLELGDSALYLCASSNPGLAGAAADTQYFGPGTRLTVL.

The V and J genes are TRBV5-6 and TRBJ1-5; D unresolved. Germline V gene data show CDR1 as SGHDT and CDR2 as YYEEEE. The CDR3 covers 14 residues. Trimming shortened V by 4 bases and J by 3 bases, and 11 bases separated the two germline ends. The CDR3 protein is CASSPWRANQPQHF. For the CDR3, the DNA is TGTGCCAGCAGCCCCTGGAGGGCCAATCAGCCCCAGCATTTT.

The chain's CDR3 is CASSLALWQPQHF. CDR3 sequence (DNA): TGTGCCAGCAGCTTAGCTCTATGGCAGCCCCAGCATTTT. The V call is TRBV11-2, the J call TRBJ1-5; D is uncertain. V dropped 1 base and J dropped 7 bases, with 8 bases sitting between them. Looked up from germline, CDR1 is SGHAT and CDR2 is FQNNGV. The length of the CDR3 is 13 residues.